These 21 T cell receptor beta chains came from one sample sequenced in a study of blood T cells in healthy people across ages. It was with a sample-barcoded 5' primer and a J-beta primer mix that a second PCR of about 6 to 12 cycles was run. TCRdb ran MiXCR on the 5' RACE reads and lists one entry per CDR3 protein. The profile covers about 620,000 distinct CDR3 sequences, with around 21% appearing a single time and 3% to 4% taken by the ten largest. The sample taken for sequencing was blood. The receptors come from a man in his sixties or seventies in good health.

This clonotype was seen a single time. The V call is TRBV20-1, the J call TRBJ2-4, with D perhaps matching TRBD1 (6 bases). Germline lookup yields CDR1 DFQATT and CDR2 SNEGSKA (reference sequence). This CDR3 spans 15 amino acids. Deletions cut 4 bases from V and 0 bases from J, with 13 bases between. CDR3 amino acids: CSAIRGSLAKNIQYF. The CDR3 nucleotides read TGCAGTGCTATAAGGGGGAGCTTAGCCAAAAACATTCAGTACTTC.

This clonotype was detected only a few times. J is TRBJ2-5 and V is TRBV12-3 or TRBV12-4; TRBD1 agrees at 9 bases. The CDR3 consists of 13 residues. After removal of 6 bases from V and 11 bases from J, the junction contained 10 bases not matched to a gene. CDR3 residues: CASRAGTGSEQYF. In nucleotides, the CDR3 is TGTGCCAGCAGAGCCGGGACAGGGAGTGAGCAGTACTTC.

The CDR3 bases are TGCAGTGCTAGAGGGCTAGTCGGGGATGAGCAGTTCTTC. Protein sequence: CSARGLVGDEQFF. V is TRBV20-1 and J is TRBJ2-5, with D tentatively TRBD2 (5 bases). The J call may be incorrect, as the DNA end agrees better with TRBJ2-1. This CDR3 is 13 amino acids long. Germline V gene sequence: CDR1 DFQATT, CDR2 SNEGSKA (reference sequence).

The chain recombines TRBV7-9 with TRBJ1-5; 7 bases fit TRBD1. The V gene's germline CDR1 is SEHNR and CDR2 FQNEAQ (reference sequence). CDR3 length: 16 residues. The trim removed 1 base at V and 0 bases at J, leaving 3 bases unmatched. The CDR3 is CASSLGGTDSNQPQHF. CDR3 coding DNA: TGTGCCAGCAGCTTAGGGGGGACAGATAGCAATCAGCCCCAGCATTTT.

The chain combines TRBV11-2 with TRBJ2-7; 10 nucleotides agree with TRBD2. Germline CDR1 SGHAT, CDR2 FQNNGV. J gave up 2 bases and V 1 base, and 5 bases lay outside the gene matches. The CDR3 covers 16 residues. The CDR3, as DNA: TGTGCCAGCAGCTTAGGCCTAGCGGGAGAGGCCTACGAGCAGTACTTC. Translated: CASSLGLAGEAYEQYF.

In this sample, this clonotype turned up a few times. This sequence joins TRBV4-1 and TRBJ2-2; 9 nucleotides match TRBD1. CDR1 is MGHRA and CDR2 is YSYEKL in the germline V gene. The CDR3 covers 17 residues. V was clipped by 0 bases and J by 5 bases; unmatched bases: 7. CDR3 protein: CASSQDLGTGRTGELFF. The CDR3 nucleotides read TGCGCCAGCAGCCAAGATTTAGGGACAGGGAGGACCGGGGAGCTGTTTTTT.

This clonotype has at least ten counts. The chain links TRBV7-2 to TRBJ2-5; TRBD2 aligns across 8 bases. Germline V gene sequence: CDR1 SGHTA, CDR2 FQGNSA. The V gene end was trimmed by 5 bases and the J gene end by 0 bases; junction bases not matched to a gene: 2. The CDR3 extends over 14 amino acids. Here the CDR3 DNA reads TGTGCCAGCAGCCCGGGACTAGACCAAGAGACCCAGTACTTC. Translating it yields CASSPGLDQETQYF.

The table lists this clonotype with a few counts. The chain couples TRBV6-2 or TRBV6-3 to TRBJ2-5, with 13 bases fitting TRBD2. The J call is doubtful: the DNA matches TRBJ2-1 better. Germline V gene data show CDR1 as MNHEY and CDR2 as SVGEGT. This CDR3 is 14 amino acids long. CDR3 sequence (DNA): TGTGCCAGCAAACTAGCGGGAGGGTCCAATGAGCAGTTCTTC. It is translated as CASKLAGGSNEQFF.

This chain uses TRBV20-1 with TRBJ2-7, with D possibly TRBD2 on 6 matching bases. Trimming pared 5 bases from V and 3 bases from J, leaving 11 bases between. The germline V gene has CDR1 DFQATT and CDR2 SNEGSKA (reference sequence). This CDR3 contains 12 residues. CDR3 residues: CSASSAYYEQYF. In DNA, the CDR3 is TGCAGTGCTTCTAGCGCATACTACGAGCAGTACTTC.

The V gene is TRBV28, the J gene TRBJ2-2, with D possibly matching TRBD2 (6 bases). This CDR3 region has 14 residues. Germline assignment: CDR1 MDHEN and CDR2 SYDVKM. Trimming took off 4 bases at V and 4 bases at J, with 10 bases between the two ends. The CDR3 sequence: CASSSAGITGELFF. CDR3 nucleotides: TGTGCCAGCAGTTCCGCGGGAATCACCGGGGAGCTGTTTTTT. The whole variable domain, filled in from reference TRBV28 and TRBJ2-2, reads DVKVTQSSRYLVKRTGEKVFLECVQDMDHENMFWYRQDPGLGLRLIYFSYDVKMKEKGDIPEGYSVSREKKERFSLILESASTNQTSMYLCASSSAGITGELFFGEGSRLTVL.

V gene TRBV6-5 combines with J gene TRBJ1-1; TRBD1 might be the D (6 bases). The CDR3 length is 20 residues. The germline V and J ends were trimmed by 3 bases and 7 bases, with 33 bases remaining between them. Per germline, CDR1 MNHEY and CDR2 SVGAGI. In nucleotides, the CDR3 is TGTGCCAGCAGTTATCTTGGTTTCGTCCTTGAAGGGACCGGGGGCAATGAAGCTTTCTTT. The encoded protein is CASSYLGFVLEGTGGNEAFF.

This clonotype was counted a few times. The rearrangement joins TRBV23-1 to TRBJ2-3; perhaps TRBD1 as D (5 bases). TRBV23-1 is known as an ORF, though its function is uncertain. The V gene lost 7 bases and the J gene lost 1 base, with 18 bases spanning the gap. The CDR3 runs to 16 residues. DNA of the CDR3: TGCGCCAGCAACCCAGGGCTTCATAGATGCACAGATACGCAGTATTTT. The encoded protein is CASNPGLHRCTDTQYF.

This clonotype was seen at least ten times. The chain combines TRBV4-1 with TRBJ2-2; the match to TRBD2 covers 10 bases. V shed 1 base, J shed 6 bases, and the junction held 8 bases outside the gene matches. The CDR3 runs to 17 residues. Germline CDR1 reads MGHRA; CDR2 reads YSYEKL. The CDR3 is CASSQGASGRGAGELFF. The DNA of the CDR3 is TGCGCCAGCAGCCAAGGGGCTAGCGGGAGAGGAGCCGGGGAGCTGTTTTTT.

The CDR3 region has the DNA TGCAGTGCCGGGAGAGACGGGGGGTTCTCCTACAATGAGCAGTTCTTC. Its translation: CSAGRDGGFSYNEQFF. This chain joins TRBV20-1 and TRBJ2-1; 7 positions agree with TRBD2. Germline trimming cut 6 bases from V and 0 bases from J; bases unmatched to any gene: 11. The V gene's germline CDR1 is DFQATT and CDR2 SNEGSKA (reference sequence). The CDR3 extends over 16 amino acids.

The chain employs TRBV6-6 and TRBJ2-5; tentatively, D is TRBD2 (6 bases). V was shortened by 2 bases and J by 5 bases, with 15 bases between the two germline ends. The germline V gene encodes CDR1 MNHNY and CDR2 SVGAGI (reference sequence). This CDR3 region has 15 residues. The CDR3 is CASSYIDREWETQYF. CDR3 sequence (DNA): TGTGCCAGCAGTTACATCGACCGGGAGTGGGAGACCCAGTACTTC.

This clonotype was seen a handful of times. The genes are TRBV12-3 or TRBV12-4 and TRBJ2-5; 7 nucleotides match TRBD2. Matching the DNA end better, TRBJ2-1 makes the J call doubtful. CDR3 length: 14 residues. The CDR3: CASSLLAGVGGQFF. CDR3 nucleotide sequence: TGTGCCAGCAGTTTACTGGCGGGAGTTGGAGGGCAGTTCTTC.

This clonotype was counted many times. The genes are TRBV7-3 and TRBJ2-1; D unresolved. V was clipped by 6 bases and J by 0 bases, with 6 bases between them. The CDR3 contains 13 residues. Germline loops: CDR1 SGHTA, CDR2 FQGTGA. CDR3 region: CASSWDSYNEQFF. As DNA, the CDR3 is TGTGCCAGCAGTTGGGACTCCTACAATGAGCAGTTCTTC.

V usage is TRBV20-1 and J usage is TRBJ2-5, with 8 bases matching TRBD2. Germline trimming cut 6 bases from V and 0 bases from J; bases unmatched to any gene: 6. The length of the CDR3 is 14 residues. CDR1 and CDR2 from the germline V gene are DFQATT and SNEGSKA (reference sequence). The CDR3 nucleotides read TGCAGTGCCCCCGGGCGGGGGGACCAAGAGACCCAGTACTTC. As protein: CSAPGRGDQETQYF.

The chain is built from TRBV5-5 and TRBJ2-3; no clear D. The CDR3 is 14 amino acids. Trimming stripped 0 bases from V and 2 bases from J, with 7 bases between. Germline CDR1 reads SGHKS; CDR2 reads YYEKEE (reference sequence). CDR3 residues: CASSLAMTTDTQYF. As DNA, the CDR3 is TGTGCCAGCAGCTTGGCCATGACCACAGATACGCAGTATTTT.

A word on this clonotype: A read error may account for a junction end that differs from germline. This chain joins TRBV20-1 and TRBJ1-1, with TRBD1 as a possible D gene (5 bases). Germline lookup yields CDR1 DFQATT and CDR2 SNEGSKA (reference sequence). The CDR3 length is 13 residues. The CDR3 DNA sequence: TGCAGTGCTAGGTTGGGGGTGAACACTGAAGCTCTCTTT. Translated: CSARLGVNTEALF.

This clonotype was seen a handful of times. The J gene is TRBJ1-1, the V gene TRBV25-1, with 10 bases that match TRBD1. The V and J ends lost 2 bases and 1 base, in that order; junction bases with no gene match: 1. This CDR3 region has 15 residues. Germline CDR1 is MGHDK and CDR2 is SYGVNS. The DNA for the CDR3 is TGTGCCAGCAGTGAACGGGACAGGGGGAACACTGAAGCTTTCTTT. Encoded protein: CASSERDRGNTEAFF.